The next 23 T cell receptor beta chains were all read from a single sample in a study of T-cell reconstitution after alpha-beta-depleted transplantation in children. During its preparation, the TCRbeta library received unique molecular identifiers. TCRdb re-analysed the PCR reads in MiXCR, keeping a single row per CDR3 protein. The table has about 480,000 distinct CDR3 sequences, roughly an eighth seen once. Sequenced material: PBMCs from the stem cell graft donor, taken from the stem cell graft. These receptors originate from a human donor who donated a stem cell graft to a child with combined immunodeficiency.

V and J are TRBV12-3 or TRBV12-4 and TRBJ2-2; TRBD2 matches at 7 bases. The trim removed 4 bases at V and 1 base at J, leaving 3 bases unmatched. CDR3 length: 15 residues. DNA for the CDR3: TGTGCCAGCAGTTCAACGGGGGGGAACACCGGGGAGCTGTTTTTT. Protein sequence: CASSSTGGNTGELFF.

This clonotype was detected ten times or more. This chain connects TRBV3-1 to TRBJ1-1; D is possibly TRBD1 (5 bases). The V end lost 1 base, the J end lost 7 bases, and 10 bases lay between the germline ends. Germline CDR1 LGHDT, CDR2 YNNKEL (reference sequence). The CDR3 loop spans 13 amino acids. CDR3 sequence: CASSQGGAGEAFF. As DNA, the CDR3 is TGTGCCAGCAGCCAAGGAGGGGCGGGTGAAGCTTTCTTT.

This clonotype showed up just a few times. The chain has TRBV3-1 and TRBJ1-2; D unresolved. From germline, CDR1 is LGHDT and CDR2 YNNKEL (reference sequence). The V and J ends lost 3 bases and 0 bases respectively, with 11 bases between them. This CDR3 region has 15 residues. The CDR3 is CASSHPDGANYGYTF. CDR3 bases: TGTGCCAGCAGCCACCCAGACGGAGCTAACTATGGCTACACCTTC.

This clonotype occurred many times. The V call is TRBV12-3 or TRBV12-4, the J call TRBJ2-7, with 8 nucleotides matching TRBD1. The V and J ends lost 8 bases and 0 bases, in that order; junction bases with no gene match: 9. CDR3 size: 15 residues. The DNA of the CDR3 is TGTGCCAGCGGTCAGGGGGCTGTGAGCTCCTACGAGCAGTACTTC. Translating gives CASGQGAVSSYEQYF.

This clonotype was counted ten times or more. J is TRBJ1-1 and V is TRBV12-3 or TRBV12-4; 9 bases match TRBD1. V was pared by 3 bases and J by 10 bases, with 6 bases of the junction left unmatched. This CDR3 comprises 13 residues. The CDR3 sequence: CASSLGTGNGAFF. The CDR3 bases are TGTGCCAGCAGTTTGGGGACAGGGAATGGAGCTTTCTTT.

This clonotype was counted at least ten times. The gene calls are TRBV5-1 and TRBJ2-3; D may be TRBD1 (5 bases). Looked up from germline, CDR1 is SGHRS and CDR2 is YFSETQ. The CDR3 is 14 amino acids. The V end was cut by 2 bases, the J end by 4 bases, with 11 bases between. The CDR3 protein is CASSLTGRADTQYF. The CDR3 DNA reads TGCGCCAGCAGCTTAACAGGTCGTGCAGATACGCAGTATTTT.

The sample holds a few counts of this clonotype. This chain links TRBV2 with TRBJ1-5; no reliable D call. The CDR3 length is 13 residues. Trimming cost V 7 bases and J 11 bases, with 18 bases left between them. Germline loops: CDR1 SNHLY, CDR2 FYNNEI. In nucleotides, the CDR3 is TGTGCCAGCACTTCACTTCAGTCCATGGCCCAGCATTTT. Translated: CASTSLQSMAQHF.

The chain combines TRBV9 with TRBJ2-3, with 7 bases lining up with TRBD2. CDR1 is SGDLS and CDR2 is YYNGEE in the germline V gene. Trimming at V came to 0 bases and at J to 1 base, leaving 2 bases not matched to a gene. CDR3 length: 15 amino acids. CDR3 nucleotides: TGTGCCAGCAGCGTAGGTCGGGGGGGCACAGATACGCAGTATTTT. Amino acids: CASSVGRGGTDTQYF.

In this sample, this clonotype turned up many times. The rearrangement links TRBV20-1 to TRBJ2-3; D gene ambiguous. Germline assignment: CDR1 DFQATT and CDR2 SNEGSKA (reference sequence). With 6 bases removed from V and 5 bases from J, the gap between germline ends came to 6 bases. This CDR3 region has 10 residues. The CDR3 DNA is TGCAGTGCCCCCTTAGATACGCAGTATTTT. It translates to CSAPLDTQYF.

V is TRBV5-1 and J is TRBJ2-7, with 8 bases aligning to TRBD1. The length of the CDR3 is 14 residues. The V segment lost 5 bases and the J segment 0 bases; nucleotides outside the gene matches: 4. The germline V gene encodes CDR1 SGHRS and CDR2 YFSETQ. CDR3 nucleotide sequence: TGCGCCAGCAGTTGGACAGGGAACTCCTACGAGCAGTACTTC. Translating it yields CASSWTGNSYEQYF.

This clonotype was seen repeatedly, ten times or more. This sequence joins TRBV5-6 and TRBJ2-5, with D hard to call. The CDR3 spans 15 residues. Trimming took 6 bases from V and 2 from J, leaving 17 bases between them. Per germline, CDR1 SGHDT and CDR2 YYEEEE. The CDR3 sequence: CASILQAYRQETQYF. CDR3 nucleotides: TGTGCCAGCATCCTACAAGCTTATAGGCAAGAGACCCAGTACTTC.

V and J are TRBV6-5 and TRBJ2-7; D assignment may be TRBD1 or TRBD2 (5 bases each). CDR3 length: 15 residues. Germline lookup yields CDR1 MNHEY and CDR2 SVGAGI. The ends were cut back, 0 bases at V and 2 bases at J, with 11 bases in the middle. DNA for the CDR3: TGTGCCAGCAGTTACTCATCGGGGCAGACCTACGAGCAGTACTTC. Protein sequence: CASSYSSGQTYEQYF.

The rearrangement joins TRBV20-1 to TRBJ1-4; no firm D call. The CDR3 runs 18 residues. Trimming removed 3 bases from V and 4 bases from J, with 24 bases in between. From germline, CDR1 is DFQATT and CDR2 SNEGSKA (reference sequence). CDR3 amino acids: CSASSINGPPWDNEKLFF. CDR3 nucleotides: TGCAGTGCTAGTTCCATCAACGGCCCCCCGTGGGATAATGAAAAACTGTTTTTT.

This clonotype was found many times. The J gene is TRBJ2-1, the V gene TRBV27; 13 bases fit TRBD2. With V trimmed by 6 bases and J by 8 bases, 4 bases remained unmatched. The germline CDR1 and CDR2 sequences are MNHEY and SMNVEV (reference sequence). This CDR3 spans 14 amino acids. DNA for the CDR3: TGTGCCAGCAGCGGACTAGCGGGAGATGATGAGCAGTTCTTC. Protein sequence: CASSGLAGDDEQFF.

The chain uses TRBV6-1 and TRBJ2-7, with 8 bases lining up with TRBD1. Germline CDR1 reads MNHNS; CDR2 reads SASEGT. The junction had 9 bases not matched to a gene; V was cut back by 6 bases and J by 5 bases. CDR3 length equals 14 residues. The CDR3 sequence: CASSLRTGWNEQYF. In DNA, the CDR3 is TGTGCCAGCAGCCTTAGGACAGGGTGGAACGAGCAGTACTTC.

This CDR3 is CASRELAGGLGGELFF. The DNA of the CDR3 is TGTGCCAGCAGAGAACTAGCGGGGGGGCTTGGCGGGGAGCTGTTTTTT. V gene TRBV7-8 combines with J gene TRBJ2-2, with 13 bases fitting TRBD2. The CDR3 covers 16 residues. Germline CDR1 is SGHVS and CDR2 is FQNEAQ. V shed 6 bases, J shed 7 bases, and the junction held 8 bases outside the gene matches. The whole variable domain, filled in from reference TRBV7-8 and TRBJ2-2, reads GAGVSQSPRYKVAKRGQDVALRCDPISGHVSLFWYQQALGQGPEFLTYFQNEAQLDKSGLPSDRFFAERPEGSVSTLKIQRTQQEDSAVYLCASRELAGGLGGELFFGEGSRLTVL.

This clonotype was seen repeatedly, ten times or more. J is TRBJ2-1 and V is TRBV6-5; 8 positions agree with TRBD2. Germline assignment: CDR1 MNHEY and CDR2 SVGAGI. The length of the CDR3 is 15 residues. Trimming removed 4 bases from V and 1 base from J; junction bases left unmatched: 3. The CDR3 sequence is CASSSKRGSYNEQFF. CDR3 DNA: TGTGCCAGCAGTTCAAAGCGGGGGTCCTACAATGAGCAGTTCTTC.

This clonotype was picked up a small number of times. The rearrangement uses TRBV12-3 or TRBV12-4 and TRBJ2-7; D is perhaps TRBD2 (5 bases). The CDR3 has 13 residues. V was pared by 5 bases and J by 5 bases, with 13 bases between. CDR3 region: CASSPIGRDEQYF. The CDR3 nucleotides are TGTGCCAGCAGTCCTATAGGGCGGGACGAGCAGTACTTC.

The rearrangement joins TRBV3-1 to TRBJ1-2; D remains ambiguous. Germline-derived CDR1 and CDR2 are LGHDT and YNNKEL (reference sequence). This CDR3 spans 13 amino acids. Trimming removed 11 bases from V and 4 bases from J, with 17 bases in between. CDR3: CASSKHGTYGYTF. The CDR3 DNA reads TGTGCCTCCTCCAAACACGGTACCTATGGCTACACCTTC.

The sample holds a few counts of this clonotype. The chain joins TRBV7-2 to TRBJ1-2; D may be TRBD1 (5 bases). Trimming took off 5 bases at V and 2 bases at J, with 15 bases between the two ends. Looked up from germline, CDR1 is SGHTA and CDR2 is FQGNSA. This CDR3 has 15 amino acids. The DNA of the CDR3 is TGTGCCAGCAGCCCCGTGGGACCCCTAAACTATGGCTACACCTTC. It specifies CASSPVGPLNYGYTF.

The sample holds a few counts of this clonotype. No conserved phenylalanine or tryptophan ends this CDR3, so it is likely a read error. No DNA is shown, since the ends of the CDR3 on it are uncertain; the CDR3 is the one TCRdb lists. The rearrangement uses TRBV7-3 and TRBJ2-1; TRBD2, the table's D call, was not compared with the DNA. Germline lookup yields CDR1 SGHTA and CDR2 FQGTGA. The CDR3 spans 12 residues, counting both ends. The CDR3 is CASSSTSGRLHL.

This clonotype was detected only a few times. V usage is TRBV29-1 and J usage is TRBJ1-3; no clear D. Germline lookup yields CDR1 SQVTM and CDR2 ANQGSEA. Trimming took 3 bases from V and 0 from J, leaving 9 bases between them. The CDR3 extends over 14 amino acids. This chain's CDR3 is CSVDGGPSGNTIYF. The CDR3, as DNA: TGCAGCGTTGATGGAGGTCCCTCTGGAAACACCATATATTTT.

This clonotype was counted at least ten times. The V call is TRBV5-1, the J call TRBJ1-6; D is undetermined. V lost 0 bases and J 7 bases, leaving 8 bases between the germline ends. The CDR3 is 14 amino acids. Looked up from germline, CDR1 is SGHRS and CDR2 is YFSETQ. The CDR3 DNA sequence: TGCGCCAGCAGCTTGGTGGGTGAGAATTCACCCCTCCACTTT. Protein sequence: CASSLVGENSPLHF.